This T cell receptor (beta chain) was sequenced in a study of blood T cell repertoires in COVID-19 (dated by TCRdb to about 2020). In the study overall: Collaborator samples came from the United States, Italy and Spain and covered acute and convalescent phases of COVID-19. The prospective study material was composed of cDNA or gDNA derived from T cells, B-cell-depleted T cells, or PBMCs. Deeply sampled blood TCRbeta repertoires from subjects exposed to, actively infected with, or recovered from COVID-19 were included in the dataset. The repertoires were released in a freely available public database meant as a resource for research on the immune response to SARS-CoV-2. Samples were obtained from the ongoing ImmuneRACE study (first 160 participants) and from over 1,000 subjects provided by 6 global collaborators. Nearly every sample came with metadata listing a de-identified subject ID, COVID-19 status, age in years and sex. Where HLA class I and class II types were available, the types were taken from metadata supplied by the sample provider, not from assay-based typing. The research as a whole found: Clinical and demographic metadata were provided uncurated, with the amount varying by source and participant.

Whole blood was collected in K2EDTA tubes by collaborating institutions according to the institutions' own protocols. Collaborator samples were shipped for TCRbeta analysis as frozen whole blood, isolated PBMCs, or DNA extracted from either sample type. The trim is 5 bases for V and 4 bases for J, with a gap of 12 bases between the germline ends. The CDR3 measures 13 amino acids from cysteine to phenylalanine. The sequence is cut down to CDR3 DNA, 39 bases in frame from base 1. The germline V gene provides CDR1 LGHNT and CDR2 FRNRAP. TCRbeta CDR3 regions were amplified from genomic DNA using the immunoSEQ Assay, a bias-controlled multiplex PCR. Per the authors' processing: The number of nucleated cells in each sample was estimated by amplification of reference gene primers within the assay. Sequence reads were collapsed and filtered to measure the absolute abundance of every unique TCRbeta CDR3 rearrangement. Productive Simpson clonality was computed per sample as the square root of Simpson's diversity index over productive rearrangements. The source is immuneACCESS, and TCRdb retained only in-frame sequences with V and J called. Part of the clones is not carried over; for the studies checked, unresolved V genes explain less than half of this, and the remainder is unexplained. V and J calls and clone size are those listed in that table; D and trimming were worked out from the DNA. The sample table contains fewer than 300,000 clones; only one count was recorded for 88% of them. Roughly 0.8% of the sample belongs to the ten largest clones.

Concerning this clone: The clone's antigen remains unknown. Nothing much larger sits one base from this clone, and base qualities are not available.

This TCR derives from a woman in her twenties or thirties with acute or convalescent COVID-19. The sample taken for sequencing was peripheral blood. Rearrangement joined TRBV12-5 to TRBJ2-7; the D segment could be TRBD2, given 6 matching bases. CDR3 region: CASGPTGVYEQYF. The DNA sequence follows: TGTGCTAGTGGTCCGACGGGGGTATACGAGCAGTACTTC.